The rows below give T cell receptor beta chains drawn from one sample of a study of beta chain features in type 1 diabetes. Repertoires were generated with immunoSEQ multiplex PCR, while TCRdb's copy carries only in-frame clones and drops some. The sample contains around 600,000 clones, around 12% of which appear only once. Sequenced: naive CD4+ T cells from blood. Every receptor here comes from a man aged 25 to 45 with type 1 diabetes. The CDR3 runs from the conserved cysteine through the conserved F or W. Fields, in order: CDR3 length, D gene, V gene, clone size, J gene, CDR3 DNA, CDR3 protein. A D gene is named only where the DNA matches it firmly. Clone size is shown for a subset of rows, as once, few, many or a class of expanded clone.

>17|TRBD2|TRBV4-3|few|TRBJ2-2
TGCGCCAGCAGCCAGTTTACTAGCGGGTCTGACACCGGGGAGCTGTTTTTT
CASSQFTSGSDTGELFF
>13|NA|TRBV28|NA|TRBJ2-7
TGTGCCAGCAGTTTAACAGCGCTCTACGAGCAGTACTTC
CASSLTALYEQYF
>11|NA|TRBV12-5|NA|TRBJ2-5
TGTGCTAGTGGAGAGCAAGAGACCCAGTACTTC
CASGEQETQYF
>18|NA|TRBV4-2|NA|TRBJ1-4
TGTGCCAGCAGCGCGGGGGCCGTTCGAGTGGCTGGAAAAGAAAAACTGTTTTTT
CASSAGAVRVAGKEKLFF
>16|TRBD2|TRBV4-3|few|TRBJ2-3
TGCGCCAGCAGCCAAGGGGCTAGCGGGGGGCCATATACGCAGTATTTT
CASSQGASGGPYTQYF
>14|TRBD1|TRBV9|NA|TRBJ2-1
TGTGCCGGGAGTAGGACAGGCAAAAACAATGAGCAGTTCTTC
CAGSRTGKNNEQFF
>13|NA|TRBV4-3|NA|TRBJ1-5
TGCGCCAGCAGCCAAGACGCGGATCAGCCCCAGCATTTT
CASSQDADQPQHF
>15|TRBD2|TRBV5-4|few|TRBJ2-1
TGTGCCAGCAGCTTAAGCGGGGGGGCCCACAATGAGCAGTTCTTC
CASSLSGGAHNEQFF
>13|NA|TRBV29-1|few|TRBJ1-2
TGCAGCGCCAACCGGGGGGGCAACTATGGCTACACCTTC
CSANRGGNYGYTF
>16|TRBD2|TRBV11-1|NA|TRBJ2-1
TGTGCCAGCAGCTTAACCCGGGGGGGCCACGTGGGTGAGCAGTTCTTC
CASSLTRGGHVGEQFF
>15|TRBD1|TRBV28|few|TRBJ1-2
TGTGCCAGCAGTCTTACCCGCTCACAGGGGAGGGGCTACACCTTC
CASSLTRSQGRGYTF
>13|NA|TRBV7-9|NA|TRBJ1-1
TGTGCCAGCAGCTTAGCGGTGGAAAATGAAGCTTTCTTT
CASSLAVENEAFF
>17|TRBD2|TRBV9|few|TRBJ2-1
TGTGCCAGCAGCCCGTCGGGACTAGCGGGTGTCCGGGTTGAGCAGTTCTTC
CASSPSGLAGVRVEQFF
>12|NA|TRBV7-8|few|TRBJ2-2
TGTGCCAGCCACGGTGTCCCCGGGGAGCTGTTTTTT
CASHGVPGELFF
>14|NA|TRBV7-2|NA|TRBJ2-3
TGTGCCTCGTCAAGGGGCGCGAGCACAGATACGCAGTATTTT
CASSRGASTDTQYF
>13|TRBD1|TRBV4-2|few|TRBJ2-7
TGTGCCAGCAGCCCGACAGGGGTCTACGAGCAGTACTTC
CASSPTGVYEQYF
>18|TRBD2|TRBV4-1|NA|TRBJ2-5
TGCGCCAGCAGCCAAGATCTAGCGGGGGGGCCGCGTCAAGAGACCCAGTACTTC
CASSQDLAGGPRQETQYF
>13|NA|TRBV6-5|NA|TRBJ2-7
TGTGCCAGCAGGACGACCCATACGGTCGAGCAGTACTTC
CASRTTHTVEQYF
>11|NA|TRBV20-1|few|TRBJ2-1
TGCAGTGCTAATTTAAACTATGAGCAGTTCTTC
CSANLNYEQFF
>16|NA|TRBV5-6|NA|TRBJ1-4
TGTGCCAGCAGCCCCGCCGGCGGGGCAACTAATGAAAAACTGTTTTTT
CASSPAGGATNEKLFF
>12|NA|TRBV6-4|NA|TRBJ1-5
TGTGCCAGCAGTGAGGGGGGCGGGCCCCAGCATTTT
CASSEGGGPQHF
>12|NA|TRBV30|NA|TRBJ1-2
TGTGCCTGGAGTGGAACTAACTATGGCTACACCTTC
CAWSGTNYGYTF
>14|NA|TRBV2|few|TRBJ2-7
TGTGCCAGCAGTGATGCGGGGTACTCCTACGAGCAGTACTTC
CASSDAGYSYEQYF
>14|NA|TRBV5-1|NA|TRBJ1-3
TGCGCCAGCAGCTTGGTGGCTTCGGGAAACACCATATATTTT
CASSLVASGNTIYF
>13|NA|TRBV29-1|NA|TRBJ2-5
TGCAGCATAAAGCTCCAAACCGTCGAGACCCAGTACTTC
CSIKLQTVETQYF
>10|NA|TRBV7-2|few|TRBJ2-5
TGTGCCAGCAGCCGAGAGACCCAGTACTTC
CASSRETQYF
>14|TRBD2|TRBV2|NA|TRBJ2-3
TGTGCCAGGACTAGCGGGGTGGGCACAGATACGCAGTATTTT
CARTSGVGTDTQYF
>15|TRBD2|TRBV7-8|NA|TRBJ2-5
TGTGCCAGCAGACAAACTAGCGGGGCTTCAGGGACCCAGTACTTC
CASRQTSGASGTQYF
>14|NA|TRBV7-2|few|TRBJ2-3
TGTGCCAGCAGCTTAGAGGGGGGCCCAGATACGCAGTATTTT
CASSLEGGPDTQYF
>14|NA|TRBV6-5|few|TRBJ1-5
TGTGCCAGCAGTTACTCAGCGGGGGGTCAGCCCCAGCATTTT
CASSYSAGGQPQHF
>16|TRBD1|TRBV5-4|NA|TRBJ2-3
TGTGCCAGCAGCTTGGGGACAGGGACCATCAGTGATACGCAGTATTTT
CASSLGTGTISDTQYF
>13|TRBD2|TRBV14|NA|TRBJ2-7
TGTGCCAGCAGCCGCCGGGGGGAGGGCGAGCAGTACTTC
CASSRRGEGEQYF
>14|NA|TRBV27|few|TRBJ1-4
TGTGCCAGCAGTTTTCTGTCAACTAATGAAAAACTGTTTTTT
CASSFLSTNEKLFF
>14|NA|TRBV19|few|TRBJ2-1
TGTGCCAGTAGTATCCTCGGACCCGACAATGAGCAGTTCTTC
CASSILGPDNEQFF
>14|TRBD1|TRBV25-1|few|TRBJ1-5
TGTGCCAGCAGTGGAGAGACAGGGACTCAGCCCCAGCATTTT
CASSGETGTQPQHF
>16|TRBD1|TRBV7-8|NA|TRBJ1-2
TGTGCCAGCAGCTTTCACTCTACAGGGGAGTTCTATGGCTACACCTTC
CASSFHSTGEFYGYTF
>13|TRBD1|TRBV28|NA|TRBJ2-7
TGTGCCAGCAGTTCCGGGACAGGCCTCGAGCAGTACTTC
CASSSGTGLEQYF
>20|TRBD2|TRBV2|few|TRBJ2-4
TGTGCCGGCCGAACTTCCCCAGCGGGGGGGGGAAATCTAGCCAAAAACATTCAGTACTTC
CAGRTSPAGGGNLAKNIQYF
>17|NA|TRBV29-1|few|TRBJ2-1
TGCAGCGTGGCCGGGACCCCCGATCCGGAGGCCTACAATGAGCAGTTCTTC
CSVAGTPDPEAYNEQFF
>16|TRBD1|TRBV6-1|NA|TRBJ2-5
TGTGCCAGCAGTGACCCCGGGACAGGGGGAAAAGAGACCCAGTACTTC
CASSDPGTGGKETQYF
>13|NA|TRBV27|NA|TRBJ1-2
TGTGCCAGCAGGCCGGGACAATCCTCCGGCTACACCTTC
CASRPGQSSGYTF
>16|NA|TRBV23-1|NA|TRBJ1-2
TGCGCCAGCAGTCAATCGCGGGTGAGGCCCATCTATGGCTACACCTTC
CASSQSRVRPIYGYTF
>17|NA|TRBV7-9|NA|TRBJ2-6
TGTGCCAGCAGCCCGATAAGACGGAGCTCTGGGGCCAACGTCCTGACTTTC
CASSPIRRSSGANVLTF